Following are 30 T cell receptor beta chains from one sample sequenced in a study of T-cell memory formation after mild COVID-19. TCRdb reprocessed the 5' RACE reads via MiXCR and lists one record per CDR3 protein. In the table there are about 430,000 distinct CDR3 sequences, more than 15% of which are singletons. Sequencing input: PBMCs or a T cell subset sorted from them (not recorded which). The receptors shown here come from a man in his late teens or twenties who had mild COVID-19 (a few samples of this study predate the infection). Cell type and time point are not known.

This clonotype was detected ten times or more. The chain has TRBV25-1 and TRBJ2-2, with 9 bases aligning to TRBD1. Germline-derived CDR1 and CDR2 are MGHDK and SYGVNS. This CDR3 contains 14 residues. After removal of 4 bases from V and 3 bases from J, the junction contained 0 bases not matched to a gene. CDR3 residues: CASSGTGDTGELFF. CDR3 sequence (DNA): TGTGCCAGCAGTGGGACAGGGGACACCGGGGAGCTGTTTTTT.

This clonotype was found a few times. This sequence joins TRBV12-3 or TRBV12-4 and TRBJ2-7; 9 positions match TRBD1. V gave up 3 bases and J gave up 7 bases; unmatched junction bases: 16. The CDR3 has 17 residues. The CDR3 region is CASSLPWTGDLAGEQYF. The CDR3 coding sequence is TGTGCCAGCAGTTTGCCTTGGACAGGGGACCTCGCGGGGGAGCAGTACTTC.

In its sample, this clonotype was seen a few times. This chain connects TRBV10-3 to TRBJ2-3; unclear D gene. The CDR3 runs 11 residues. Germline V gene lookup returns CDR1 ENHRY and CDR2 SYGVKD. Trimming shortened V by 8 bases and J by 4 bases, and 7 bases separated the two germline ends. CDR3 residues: CAIRSADTQYF. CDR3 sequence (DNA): TGTGCCATCCGGAGTGCAGATACGCAGTATTTT.

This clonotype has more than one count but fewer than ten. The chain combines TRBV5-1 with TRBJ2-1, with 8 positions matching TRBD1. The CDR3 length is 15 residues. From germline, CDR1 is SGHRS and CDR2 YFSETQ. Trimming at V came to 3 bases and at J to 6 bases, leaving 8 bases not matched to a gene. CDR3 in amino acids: CASSSTGVEGNEQFF. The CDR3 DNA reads TGCGCCAGCAGCTCGACAGGGGTTGAGGGCAATGAGCAGTTCTTC.

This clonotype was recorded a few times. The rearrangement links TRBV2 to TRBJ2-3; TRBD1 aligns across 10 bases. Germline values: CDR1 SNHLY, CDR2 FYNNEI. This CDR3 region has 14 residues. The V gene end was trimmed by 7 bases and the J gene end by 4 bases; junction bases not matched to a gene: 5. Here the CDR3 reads CASMDRGLADTQYF. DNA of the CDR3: TGTGCCAGCATGGACAGGGGGTTAGCAGATACGCAGTATTTT. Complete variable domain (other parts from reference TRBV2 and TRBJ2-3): EPEVTQTPSHQVTQMGQEVILRCVPISNHLYFYWYRQILGQKVEFLVSFYNNEISEKSEIFDDQFSVERPDGSNFTLKIRSTKLEDSAMYFCASMDRGLADTQYFGPGTRLTVL.

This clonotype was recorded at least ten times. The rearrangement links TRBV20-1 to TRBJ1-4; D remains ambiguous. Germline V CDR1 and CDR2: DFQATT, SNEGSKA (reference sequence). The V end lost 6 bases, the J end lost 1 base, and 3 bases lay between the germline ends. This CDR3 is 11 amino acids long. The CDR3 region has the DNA TGCAGTGCACTAACTAATGAAAAACTGTTTTTT. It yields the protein CSALTNEKLFF.

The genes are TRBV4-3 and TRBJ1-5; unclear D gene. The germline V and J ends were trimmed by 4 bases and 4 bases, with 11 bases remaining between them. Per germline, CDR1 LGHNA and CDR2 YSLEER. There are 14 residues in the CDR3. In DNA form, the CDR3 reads TGCGCCAGCAGCCTGTCCAGAGGAAATCAGCCCCAGCATTTT. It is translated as CASSLSRGNQPQHF.

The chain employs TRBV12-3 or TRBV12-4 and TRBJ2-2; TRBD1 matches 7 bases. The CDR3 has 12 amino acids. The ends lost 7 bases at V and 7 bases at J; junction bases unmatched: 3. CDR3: CASKGGGGELFF. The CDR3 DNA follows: TGTGCCAGCAAAGGGGGCGGCGGGGAGCTGTTTTTT.

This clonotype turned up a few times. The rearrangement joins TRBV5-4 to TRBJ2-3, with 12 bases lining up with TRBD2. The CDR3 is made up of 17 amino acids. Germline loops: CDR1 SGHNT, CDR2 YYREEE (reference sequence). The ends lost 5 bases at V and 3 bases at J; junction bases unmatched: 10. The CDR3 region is CASRRRTSGVGTDTQYF. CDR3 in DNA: TGTGCCAGCAGAAGGAGGACTAGCGGGGTGGGGACAGATACGCAGTATTTT.

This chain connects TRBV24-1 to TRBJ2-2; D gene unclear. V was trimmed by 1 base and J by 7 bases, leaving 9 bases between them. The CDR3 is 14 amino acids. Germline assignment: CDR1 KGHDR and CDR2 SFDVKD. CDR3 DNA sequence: TGTGCCACCAGTGATTTACGAGACGTCGGGGAGCTGTTTTTT. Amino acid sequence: CATSDLRDVGELFF.

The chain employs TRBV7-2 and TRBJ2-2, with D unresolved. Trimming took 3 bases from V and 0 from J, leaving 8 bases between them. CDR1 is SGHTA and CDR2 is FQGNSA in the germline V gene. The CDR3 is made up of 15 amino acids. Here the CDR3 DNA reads TGTGCCAGCAGCTTGGTTTCTTCGAACACCGGGGAGCTGTTTTTT. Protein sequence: CASSLVSSNTGELFF.

The CDR3 sequence: CASSQVGTQSTDTQYF. CDR3 bases: TGCGCCAGCAGCCAAGTCGGGACTCAGAGCACAGATACGCAGTATTTT. This sequence joins TRBV4-3 and TRBJ2-3; maybe TRBD2 (6 bases). The CDR3 has 16 amino acids. Germline CDR1 LGHNA, CDR2 YSLEER. With 1 base removed from V and 0 bases from J, the gap between germline ends came to 11 bases.

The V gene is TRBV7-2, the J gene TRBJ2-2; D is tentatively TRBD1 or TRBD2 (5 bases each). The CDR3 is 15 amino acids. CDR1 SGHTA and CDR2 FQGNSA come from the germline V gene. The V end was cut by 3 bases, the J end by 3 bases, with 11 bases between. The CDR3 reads CASSFQGVDTGELFF. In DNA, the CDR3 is TGTGCCAGCAGCTTTCAGGGAGTGGACACCGGGGAGCTGTTTTTT.

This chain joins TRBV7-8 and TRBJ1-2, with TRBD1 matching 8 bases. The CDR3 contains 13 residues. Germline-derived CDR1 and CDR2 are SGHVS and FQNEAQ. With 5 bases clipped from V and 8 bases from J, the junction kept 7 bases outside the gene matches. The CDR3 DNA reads TGTGCCAGCAGCCCCCGGACAGGGAACGGCTACACCTTC. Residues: CASSPRTGNGYTF.

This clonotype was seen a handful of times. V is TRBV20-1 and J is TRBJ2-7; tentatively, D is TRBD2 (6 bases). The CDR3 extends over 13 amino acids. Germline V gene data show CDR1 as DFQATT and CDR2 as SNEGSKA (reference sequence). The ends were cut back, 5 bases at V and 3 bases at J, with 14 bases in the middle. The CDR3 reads CSARTGGYYEQYF. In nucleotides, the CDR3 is TGCAGTGCTCGAACTGGGGGGTACTACGAGCAGTACTTC.

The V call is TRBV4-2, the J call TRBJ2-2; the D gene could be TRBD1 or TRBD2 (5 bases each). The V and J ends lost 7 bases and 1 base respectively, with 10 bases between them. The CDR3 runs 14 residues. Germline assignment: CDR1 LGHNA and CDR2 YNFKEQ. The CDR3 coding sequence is TGTGCCAGCAAGGTGGGGGTGAACACCGGGGAGCTGTTTTTT. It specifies CASKVGVNTGELFF.

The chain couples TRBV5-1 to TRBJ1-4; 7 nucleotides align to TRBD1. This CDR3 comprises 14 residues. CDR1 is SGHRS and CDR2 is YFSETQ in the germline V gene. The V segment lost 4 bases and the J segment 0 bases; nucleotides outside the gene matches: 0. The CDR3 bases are TGCGCCAGCAGCGGGACAGCAACTAATGAAAAACTGTTTTTT. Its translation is CASSGTATNEKLFF.

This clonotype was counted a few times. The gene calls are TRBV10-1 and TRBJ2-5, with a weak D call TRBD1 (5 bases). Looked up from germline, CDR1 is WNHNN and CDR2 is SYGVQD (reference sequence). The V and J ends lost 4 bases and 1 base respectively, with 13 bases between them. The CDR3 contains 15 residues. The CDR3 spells CASSATQDTQETQYF. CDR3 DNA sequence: TGCGCCAGCAGTGCCACACAGGACACCCAAGAGACCCAGTACTTC.

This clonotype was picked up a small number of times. The CDR3 spells CSATTTGVGRDEQFF. In DNA form, the CDR3 reads TGCAGTGCTACTACGACAGGCGTCGGCCGAGATGAGCAGTTCTTC. J is TRBJ2-1 and V is TRBV20-1; D might be TRBD1 (6 bases). This CDR3 region has 15 residues. The germline V gene has CDR1 DFQATT and CDR2 SNEGSKA (reference sequence). V lost 4 bases to trimming and J lost 8 bases, with 21 bases between them.

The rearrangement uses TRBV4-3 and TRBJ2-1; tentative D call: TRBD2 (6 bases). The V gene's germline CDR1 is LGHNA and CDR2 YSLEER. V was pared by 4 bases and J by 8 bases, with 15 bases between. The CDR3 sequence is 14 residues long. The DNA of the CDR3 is TGCGCCAGCAGCCCGCAACTGCCGGGGGATGAGCAGTTCTTC. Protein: CASSPQLPGDEQFF.

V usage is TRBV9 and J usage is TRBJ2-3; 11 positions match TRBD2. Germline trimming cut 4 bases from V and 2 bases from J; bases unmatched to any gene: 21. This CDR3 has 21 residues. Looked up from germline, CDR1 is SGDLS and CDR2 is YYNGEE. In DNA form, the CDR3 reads TGTGCCAGCAGCATTGGACCTCCCCTTAGCGGGGGGGTGCCTGACACAGATACGCAGTATTTT. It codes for CASSIGPPLSGGVPDTDTQYF.

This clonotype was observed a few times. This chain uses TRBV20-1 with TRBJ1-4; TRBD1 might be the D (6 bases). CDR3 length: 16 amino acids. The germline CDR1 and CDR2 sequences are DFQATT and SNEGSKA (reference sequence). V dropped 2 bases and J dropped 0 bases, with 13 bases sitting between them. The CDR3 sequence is CSARPLTGATNEKLFF. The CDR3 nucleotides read TGCAGTGCTAGACCCTTGACAGGTGCAACTAATGAAAAACTGTTTTTT.

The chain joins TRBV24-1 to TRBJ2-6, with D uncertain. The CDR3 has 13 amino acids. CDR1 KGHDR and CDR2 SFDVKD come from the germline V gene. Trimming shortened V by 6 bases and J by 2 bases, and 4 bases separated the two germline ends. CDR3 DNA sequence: TGTGCCACCAGTTGGGCTGGGGCCAACGTCCTGACTTTC. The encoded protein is CATSWAGANVLTF.

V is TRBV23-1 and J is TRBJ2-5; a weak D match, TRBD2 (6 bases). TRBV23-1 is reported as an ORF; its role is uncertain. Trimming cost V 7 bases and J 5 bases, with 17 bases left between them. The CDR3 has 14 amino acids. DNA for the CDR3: TGCGCCAGCAAGATTTCTACGGCGGGGGAGACCCAGTACTTC. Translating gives CASKISTAGETQYF.

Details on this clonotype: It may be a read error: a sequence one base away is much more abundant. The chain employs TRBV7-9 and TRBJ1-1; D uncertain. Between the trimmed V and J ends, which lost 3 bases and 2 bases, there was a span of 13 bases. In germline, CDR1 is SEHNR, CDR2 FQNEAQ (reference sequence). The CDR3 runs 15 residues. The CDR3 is CASSFKRMINTEAFF. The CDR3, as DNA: TGTGCCAGCAGCTTTAAACGGATGATAAACACTGAAGCTTTCTTT.

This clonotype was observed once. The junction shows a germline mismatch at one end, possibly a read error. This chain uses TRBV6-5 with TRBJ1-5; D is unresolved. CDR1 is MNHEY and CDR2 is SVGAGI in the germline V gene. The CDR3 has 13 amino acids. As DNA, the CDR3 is TGTGCCAGCAGTTACGGGGTCAATCAGCCCAAGCATTTT. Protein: CASSYGVNQPKHF.

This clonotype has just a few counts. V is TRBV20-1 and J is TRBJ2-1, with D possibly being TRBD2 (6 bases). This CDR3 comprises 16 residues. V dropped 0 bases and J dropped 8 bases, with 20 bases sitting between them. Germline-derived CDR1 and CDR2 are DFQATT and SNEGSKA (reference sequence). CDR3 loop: CSARDSRVASVDEQFF. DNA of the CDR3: TGCAGTGCTAGAGATTCGCGTGTCGCTAGCGTCGATGAGCAGTTCTTC.

As DNA, the CDR3 is TGTGCCAGCTCTCCCTCCAGGGGCAGCACTGAAGCTTTCTTT. As protein: CASSPSRGSTEAFF. The V gene is TRBV18, the J gene TRBJ1-1; a possible D gene is TRBD1 (6 bases). The V gene lost 6 bases and the J gene lost 4 bases, with 15 bases spanning the gap. This CDR3 region has 14 residues. Germline V gives CDR1 KGHSH, CDR2 LQKENI.

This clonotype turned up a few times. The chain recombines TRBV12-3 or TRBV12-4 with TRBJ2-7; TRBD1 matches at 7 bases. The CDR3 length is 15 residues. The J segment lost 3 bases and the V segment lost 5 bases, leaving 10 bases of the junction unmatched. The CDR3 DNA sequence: TGTGCCAGCAGTCTCAGACAGGGTGCGATCTACGAGCAGTACTTC. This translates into CASSLRQGAIYEQYF.

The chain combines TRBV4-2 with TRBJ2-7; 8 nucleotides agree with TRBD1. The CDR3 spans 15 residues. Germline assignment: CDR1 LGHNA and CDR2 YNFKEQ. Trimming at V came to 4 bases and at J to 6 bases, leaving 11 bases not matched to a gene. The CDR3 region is CASSPRGQGSSEQYF. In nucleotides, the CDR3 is TGTGCCAGCAGCCCCAGGGGGCAGGGGAGCAGCGAGCAGTACTTC.